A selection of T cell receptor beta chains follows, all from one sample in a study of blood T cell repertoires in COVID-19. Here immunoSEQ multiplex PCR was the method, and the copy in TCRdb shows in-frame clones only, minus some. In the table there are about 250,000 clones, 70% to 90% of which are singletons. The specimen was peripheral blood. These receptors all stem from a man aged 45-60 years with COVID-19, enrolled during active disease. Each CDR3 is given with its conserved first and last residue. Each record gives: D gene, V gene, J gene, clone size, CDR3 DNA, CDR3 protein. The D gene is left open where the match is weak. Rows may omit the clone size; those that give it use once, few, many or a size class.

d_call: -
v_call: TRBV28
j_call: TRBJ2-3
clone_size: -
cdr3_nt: TGTGCCAGCAGTTTAAGTTCCAGTTTCACAGATACGCAGTATTTT
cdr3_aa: CASSLSSSFTDTQYF

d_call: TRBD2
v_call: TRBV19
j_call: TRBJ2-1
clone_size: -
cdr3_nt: TGTGCCAGTAGTCCCCGTGAGCGGGGGGTGACCTACAATGAGCAGTTCTTC
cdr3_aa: CASSPRERGVTYNEQFF

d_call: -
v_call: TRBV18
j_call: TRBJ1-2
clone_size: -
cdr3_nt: TGTGCCAGCTCACCATACAGACCTTATGGCTACACCTTC
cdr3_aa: CASSPYRPYGYTF

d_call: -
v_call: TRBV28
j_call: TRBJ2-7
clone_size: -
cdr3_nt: TGTGCCAGCAGTTTCTCGCGGGGCGCATCCTACGAGCAGTACTTC
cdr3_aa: CASSFSRGASYEQYF

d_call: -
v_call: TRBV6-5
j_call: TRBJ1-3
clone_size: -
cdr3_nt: TGTGCCAGCAGTTATTCCCTTTTGAGTGGAAACACCATATATTTT
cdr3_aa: CASSYSLLSGNTIYF

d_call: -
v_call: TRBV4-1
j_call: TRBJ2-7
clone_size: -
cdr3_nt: TGCGCCAGCAGCCCGAGAGCCGGGAGCTCCTACGAGCAGTACTTC
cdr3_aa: CASSPRAGSSYEQYF

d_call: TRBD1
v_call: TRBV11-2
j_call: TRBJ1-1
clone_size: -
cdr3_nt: TGTGCCAGCAGCTTAGATCGGACAGGGAGACGGGTACCCTTT
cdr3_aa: CASSLDRTGRRVPF

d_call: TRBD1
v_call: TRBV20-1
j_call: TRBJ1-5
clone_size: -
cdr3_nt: TGCAGTGCTAGTCCCGGACAGGATTATCAGCCCCAGCATTTT
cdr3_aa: CSASPGQDYQPQHF

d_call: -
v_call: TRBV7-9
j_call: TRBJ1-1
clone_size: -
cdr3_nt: TGTGCCAGCAGCTTAGATAGTCAGGTGGCTGAAGCTTTCTTT
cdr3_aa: CASSLDSQVAEAFF

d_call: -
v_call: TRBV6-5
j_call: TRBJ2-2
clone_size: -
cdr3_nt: TGTGCCAGCAGGAGAGGCGCGAACACCGGGGAGCTGTTTTTT
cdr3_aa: CASRRGANTGELFF

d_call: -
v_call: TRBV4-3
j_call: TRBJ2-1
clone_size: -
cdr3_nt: TGCGCCAGCAGCCAAGGGGACTCCGATGAGCAGTTCTTC
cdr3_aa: CASSQGDSDEQFF

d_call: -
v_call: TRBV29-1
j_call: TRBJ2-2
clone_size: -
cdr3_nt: TGCAGCGTTGAGGGGCAGAATCAGAACACCGGGGAGCTGTTTTTT
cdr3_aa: CSVEGQNQNTGELFF

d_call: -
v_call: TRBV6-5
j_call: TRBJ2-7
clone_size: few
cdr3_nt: TGTGCCAGCAGTTACATGCTCAGTTCCTACGAGCAGTACTTC
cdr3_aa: CASSYMLSSYEQYF

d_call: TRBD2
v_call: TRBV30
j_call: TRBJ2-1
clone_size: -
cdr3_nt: TGTGCCTGGAGTCTTAGCGGGGGGGCCTGGGATGAGCAGTTCTTC
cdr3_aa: CAWSLSGGAWDEQFF

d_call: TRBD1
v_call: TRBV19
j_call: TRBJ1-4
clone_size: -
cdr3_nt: TGTGCCAGTAGTCTAATACCGGGACAGGGGGACGGTGAAAAACTGTTTTTT
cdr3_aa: CASSLIPGQGDGEKLFF

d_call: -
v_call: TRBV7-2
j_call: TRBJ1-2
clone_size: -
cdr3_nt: TGTGCCAGCAGCCCCTCAGGGGCACGAGGAGGCTACACCTTC
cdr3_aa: CASSPSGARGGYTF